Following are 21 T cell receptor beta chains from one sample sequenced in a study of CD8 T cells in ankylosing spondylitis (TCRdb year 2017). Receptor amplification or capture employed 5' RACE. TCRdb shows the sequencer as Illumina HiSeq 2500. Using fastp trimming at Q25 and MiXCR clonotype assembly, TCRdb reanalyzed the public sequencing data and kept in-frame beta chains. CDR3 protein sequences are deduplicated, and each keeps its most common genes and DNA. The sample contains 300,000 to 350,000 distinct CDR3 sequences, around 21% of them found a single time. Jointly, the top ten make up 3.5% of the sample. The specimen sequenced was blood, either unsorted or a sorted T cell fraction (not recorded which). The receptor set was obtained from a female donor with ankylosing spondylitis or in good health (not recorded which).

This chain links TRBV7-9 with TRBJ2-7, with 8 bases identical to TRBD2. The CDR3 spans 14 residues. The ends lost 7 bases at V and 3 bases at J; junction bases unmatched: 8. The V gene's germline CDR1 is SEHNR and CDR2 FQNEAQ (reference sequence). CDR3: CASTKPGLDYEQYF. Here the CDR3 DNA reads TGTGCCAGCACCAAACCGGGACTAGACTACGAGCAGTACTTC.

The J gene is TRBJ2-5, the V gene TRBV10-2, with D uncertain. Germline-derived CDR1 and CDR2 are WSHSY and SAAADI. Trimming removed 4 bases from V and 1 base from J, with 4 bases in between. The CDR3 spans 12 residues. The CDR3: CASSATQETQYF. As DNA, the CDR3 is TGCGCCAGCAGTGCCACCCAAGAGACCCAGTACTTC.

In this sample, this clonotype turned up many times. The chain couples TRBV7-2 to TRBJ1-1; perhaps TRBD1 as D (6 bases). This CDR3 contains 15 residues. The germline V gene has CDR1 SGHTA and CDR2 FQGNSA. Trimming cost V 3 bases and J 1 base, with 12 bases left between them. CDR3 DNA: TGTGCCAGCAGCTTCTCCGGGGGGCGGAACACTGAAGCTTTCTTT. It is translated as CASSFSGGRNTEAFF.

The chain couples TRBV20-1 to TRBJ2-1; D may be TRBD1 (5 bases). This CDR3 region has 14 residues. The V gene lost 1 base and the J gene lost 0 bases, with 7 bases spanning the gap. Germline V lookup: CDR1 DFQATT, CDR2 SNEGSKA (reference sequence). The CDR3 sequence: CSARGQNSYNEQFF. CDR3 nucleotide sequence: TGCAGTGCTAGAGGACAGAACTCCTACAATGAGCAGTTCTTC.

Only a few counts were recorded for this clonotype. V usage is TRBV20-1 and J usage is TRBJ2-5; 8 nucleotides line up with TRBD1. Per germline, CDR1 DFQATT and CDR2 SNEGSKA (reference sequence). CDR3 length equals 15 residues. V gave up 0 bases and J gave up 4 bases; unmatched junction bases: 7. This CDR3 is CSARDGQGGGETQYF. For the CDR3, the DNA is TGCAGTGCTAGAGATGGACAGGGCGGCGGAGAGACCCAGTACTTC.

The table lists this clonotype with a few counts. The chain carries TRBV6-1 and TRBJ2-5; TRBD2 agrees at 9 bases. Germline loops: CDR1 MNHNS, CDR2 SASEGT. CDR3 length: 15 amino acids. The J segment lost 7 bases and the V segment lost 7 bases, leaving 13 bases of the junction unmatched. CDR3 amino acids: CASTPTSGPGGTQYF. CDR3 DNA: TGTGCCAGCACCCCGACTAGCGGTCCGGGTGGGACCCAGTACTTC.

This clonotype has more than one count but fewer than ten. The J gene is TRBJ2-1, the V gene TRBV7-2; TRBD2 matches 10 bases. The CDR3 consists of 15 residues. Germline loops: CDR1 SGHTA, CDR2 FQGNSA. After removal of 5 bases from V and 8 bases from J, the junction contained 9 bases not matched to a gene. CDR3 sequence reads: CASSPRSGRRHEQFF. The CDR3 nucleotides are TGTGCCAGCAGCCCACGTAGCGGGAGGCGGCATGAGCAGTTCTTC.

The rearrangement joins TRBV12-5 to TRBJ1-6; D gene unclear. The CDR3 loop spans 12 amino acids. V lost 2 bases, J lost 7 bases, and 3 bases lay in between. Germline CDR1 LGHNT, CDR2 FRNRAP. The CDR3 DNA is TGTGCTAGTGGTTTGTTAAATTCACCCCTCCACTTT. Its protein product is CASGLLNSPLHF.

V usage is TRBV9 and J usage is TRBJ2-3; D uncertain. Germline V lookup: CDR1 SGDLS, CDR2 YYNGEE. This CDR3 contains 17 residues. The V gene lost 0 bases and the J gene lost 1 base, with 15 bases spanning the gap. The CDR3 coding sequence is TGTGCCAGCAGCGTAGGATGGGTCCGCAAAGGCACAGATACGCAGTATTTT. It specifies CASSVGWVRKGTDTQYF.

This clonotype showed up many times. This chain links TRBV12-3 or TRBV12-4 with TRBJ2-1; 7 bases align to TRBD1. Trimming removed 10 bases from V and 9 bases from J; junction bases left unmatched: 9. The CDR3 contains 12 residues. CDR3 sequence (DNA): TGTGCCACCCAGGGGGTGTCTCCTGAGCAGTTCTTC. Its translation is CATQGVSPEQFF.

Only a few counts were recorded for this clonotype. The chain has TRBV7-2 and TRBJ2-5; D remains unclear. This CDR3 has 12 amino acids. V lost 5 bases and J lost 4, with 8 bases in between. The germline V gene has CDR1 SGHTA and CDR2 FQGNSA. CDR3 coding DNA: TGTGCCAGCAGCCCAGCAGGAGAGACCCAGTACTTC. Amino acids: CASSPAGETQYF.

At least ten counts were recorded for this clonotype. This chain joins TRBV7-9 and TRBJ2-1, with a possible D match to TRBD2 (6 bases). Germline V gene lookup returns CDR1 SEHNR and CDR2 FQNEAQ (reference sequence). V lost 1 base, J lost 9 bases, and 10 bases lay in between. The CDR3 spans 13 residues. CDR3 sequence reads: CASSLGWEVEQFF. The CDR3 bases are TGTGCCAGCAGCTTAGGGTGGGAGGTTGAGCAGTTCTTC.

CDR3 region: CATSRPTGVYEQYF. CDR3 coding DNA: TGTGCCACCAGCAGGCCTACAGGGGTTTACGAGCAGTACTTC. This chain uses TRBV15 with TRBJ2-7; 7 bases are shared with TRBD1. The V segment lost 3 bases and the J segment 4 bases; nucleotides outside the gene matches: 6. Germline loops: CDR1 LNHNV, CDR2 YYDKDF (reference sequence). The CDR3 spans 14 residues.

The sample holds a few counts of this clonotype. This rearrangement joins TRBV10-1 to TRBJ2-7, with D hard to call. The V end was cut by 11 bases, the J end by 3 bases, with 8 bases between. This CDR3 is built from 10 residues. The germline gives CDR1 WNHNN, CDR2 SYGVQD (reference sequence). CDR3 sequence: CAGTRYEQYF. The CDR3 DNA reads as TGCGCCGGAACCCGCTACGAGCAGTACTTC.

This clonotype occurred a few times. The genes are TRBV20-1 and TRBJ2-3; TRBD1 is a possible D gene (6 bases). The CDR3 length is 13 residues. Germline lookup yields CDR1 DFQATT and CDR2 SNEGSKA (reference sequence). V was clipped by 8 bases and J by 1 base, with 13 bases between them. The CDR3 bases are TGCAGTCCGTTACAGGGTGGCACAGATACGCAGTATTTT. Residues: CSPLQGGTDTQYF.

The chain joins TRBV4-3 to TRBJ2-7; D remains unclear. V lost 4 bases and J lost 0, with 13 bases in between. The CDR3 loop spans 15 amino acids. Germline assignment: CDR1 LGHNA and CDR2 YSLEER. The CDR3 DNA reads TGCGCCAGCAGCCGCGGAAAGTGGTCCTCCTACGAGCAGTACTTC. As protein: CASSRGKWSSYEQYF.

This clonotype was counted between two and nine times. The chain carries TRBV12-3 or TRBV12-4 and TRBJ2-7; D remains unclear. The CDR3 runs to 14 residues. Between the trimmed V and J ends, which lost 2 bases and 0 bases, there was a span of 8 bases. The CDR3 protein is CASSLRAASYEQYF. As DNA, the CDR3 is TGTGCCAGCAGTTTACGAGCAGCCTCCTACGAGCAGTACTTC.

This clonotype was seen a handful of times. V and J are TRBV18 and TRBJ1-1; D not resolved. The germline V and J ends were trimmed by 3 bases and 5 bases, with 10 bases remaining between them. CDR1 and CDR2 (germline): KGHSH, LQKENI. This CDR3 has 13 residues. In nucleotides, the CDR3 is TGTGCCAGCTCACCCCTAGGTACGACTGAAGCTTTCTTT. Translating it yields CASSPLGTTEAFF.

The chain is built from TRBV18 and TRBJ1-1; the D gene is possibly TRBD1 (5 bases). Germline V gene data show CDR1 as KGHSH and CDR2 as LQKENI. Trimming shortened V by 1 base and J by 4 bases, and 10 bases separated the two germline ends. The CDR3 runs to 14 residues. CDR3 DNA sequence: TGTGCCAGCTCACCACTCGGGGGAATCACTGAAGCTTTCTTT. Its protein product is CASSPLGGITEAFF.

J is TRBJ2-1 and V is TRBV7-6; 14 bases fit TRBD2. Germline CDR1 and CDR2: SGHVS and FNYEAQ. CDR3 length: 16 amino acids. Trimming removed 1 base from V and 10 bases from J; junction bases left unmatched: 6. CDR3 sequence reads: CASSLVPGLAGVEQFF. The DNA of the CDR3 is TGTGCCAGCAGCTTAGTACCGGGACTAGCGGGAGTAGAGCAGTTCTTC.

This chain links TRBV6-2 or TRBV6-3 with TRBJ1-5, with a weak D call TRBD1 (5 bases). V lost 2 bases to trimming and J lost 7 bases, with 12 bases between them. The length of the CDR3 is 14 residues. The germline CDR1 and CDR2 sequences are MNHEY and SVGEGT. The CDR3 DNA sequence: TGTGCCAGCAGTTACACAGGAGGGGAACAGCCCCAGCATTTT. This encodes CASSYTGGEQPQHF.